The sequence of this TCR beta chain was determined in a study of cytomegalovirus exposure and HLA in healthy donors. Study results and caveats: Roughly uniform depth of sequencing across donors was assumed in presence/absence analyses.

Concerning this clone: Its antigen remains unknown.

PCR was performed using 60 Vbeta and 13 Jbeta primers. The repertoire was sequenced with immunoSEQ multiplex PCR; TCRdb's copy has only in-frame clones and lacks some. The sample shows around 86,000 clones, approximately 7.1% of them seen only once. This receptor was identified in a man over 45 in good health and CMV-seronegative. What was sequenced was PBMCs.

The CDR3 region has the DNA TGTGCCAGCAGTCAAGAGAGCTCCTACGAGCAGTACTTC. Protein sequence: CASSQESSYEQYF. The chain recombines TRBV6-4 with TRBJ2-7; no definite D call. V was clipped by 5 bases and J by 0 bases, with 8 bases between them. Germline CDR1 reads MRHNA; CDR2 reads SNTAGT. The CDR3 is 13 residues long.